This T cell receptor beta chain was captured in a study of PD-1 blockade in classical Hodgkin lymphoma. The sample holds one count of this clone. The method was immunoSEQ multiplex PCR; TCRdb's version includes in-frame clones alone and lacks a portion of them. The sample lists roughly 18,000 clones; approximately 72% were seen once. Documented time point: cycle 4 day 1 (C4D1), after less than seven weeks of nivolumab. Every patient relapsed after autologous stem cell transplantation, and brentuximab vedotin exposure varied. Magnetic negative selection purified CD4+ T cells from thawed PBMCs. The CDR3 has 15 residues. The V gene lost 2 bases and the J gene lost 3 bases, with 10 bases spanning the gap. Germline assignment: CDR1 SGHTA and CDR2 FQGNSA.

Sequenced material: CD4+ T cells from blood, taken before the fourth cycle of nivolumab. The chain couples TRBV7-2 to TRBJ2-2, with D possibly TRBD1 on 5 matching bases. The clonotype originates from a human donor with classical Hodgkin lymphoma. For the CDR3, the DNA is TGTGCCAGCAGCTTAAAAGGGGTGGACACCGGGGAGCTGTTTTTT. Amino acids: CASSLKGVDTGELFF.